This T cell receptor (beta chain) was found in a study of shared clonotypes between healthy human individuals. The germline gives CDR1 SGHAT, CDR2 FQNNGV. V lost 1 base to trimming and J lost 2 bases, with 15 bases between them. CDR3 size: 16 residues. The repertoire was sequenced with immunoSEQ multiplex PCR; TCRdb's copy has only in-frame clones and lacks some. The profile shows roughly 700,000 clones, about 90% of them singletons. Sequencing was carried out using memory CD8+ T cells from PBMCs. As for subset: CD45RO+ cells pooled with CCR7-negative TemRA cells. The gene calls are TRBV11-2 and TRBJ2-7, with D unclear. The origin of this receptor is a man between 18 and 35 years old in good health. Some clones in this sample may be carry-over from other donors' samples. The CDR3 nucleotides read TGTGCCAGCAGCTTAGTTTTAGGGCCTGGGGCCTACGAGCAGTACTTC. Its protein is CASSLVLGPGAYEQYF.